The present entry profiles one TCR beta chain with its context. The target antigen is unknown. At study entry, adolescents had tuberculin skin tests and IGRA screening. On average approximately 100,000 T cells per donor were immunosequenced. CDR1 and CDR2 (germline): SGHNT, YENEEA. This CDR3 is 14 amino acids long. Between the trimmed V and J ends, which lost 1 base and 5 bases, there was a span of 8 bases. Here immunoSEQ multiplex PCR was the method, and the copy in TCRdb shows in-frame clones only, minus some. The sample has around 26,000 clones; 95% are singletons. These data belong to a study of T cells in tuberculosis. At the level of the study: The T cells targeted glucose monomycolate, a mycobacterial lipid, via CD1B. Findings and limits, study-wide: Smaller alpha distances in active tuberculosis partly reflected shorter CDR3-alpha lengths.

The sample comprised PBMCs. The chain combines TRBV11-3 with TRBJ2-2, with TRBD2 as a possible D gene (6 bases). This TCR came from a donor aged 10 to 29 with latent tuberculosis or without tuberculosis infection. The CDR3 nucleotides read TGTGCCAGCAGCTTAGGCGGGGTAACCGGGGAGCTGTTTTTT. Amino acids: CASSLGGVTGELFF. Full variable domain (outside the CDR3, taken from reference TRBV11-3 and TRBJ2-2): EAGVVQSPRYKIIEKKQPVAFWCNPISGHNTLYWYLQNLGQGPELLIRYENEEAVDDSQLPKDRFSAERLKGVDSTLKIQPAELGDSAVYLCASSLGGVTGELFFGEGSRLTVL.